Presented here are 9 T cell receptor beta chains from one specimen sequenced in a study of blood T cell repertoires in COVID-19. Method: immunoSEQ multiplex PCR; TCRdb's copy keeps in-frame clones and lacks some. The top ten hold around 3.9% of the sample, which has approximately 150,000 clones, approximately 80% seen once. The source material was PBMCs or T cells enriched from blood (not recorded which). Receptor source: a man aged 50 to 60 in a cohort exposed to, infected with or recovered from COVID-19 (not recorded which).

The V gene is TRBV5-4, the J gene TRBJ1-2; D may be TRBD1 (6 bases). CDR1 is SGHNT and CDR2 is YYREEE in the germline V gene (reference sequence). The CDR3 runs to 14 residues. Trimming cost V 2 bases and J 5 bases, with 13 bases left between them. The CDR3 loop reads CASSFRGQLYGYTF. In DNA, the CDR3 is TGTGCCAGCAGCTTTAGAGGACAGTTGTATGGCTACACCTTC.

As to this clone: Distinct nucleotide sequences in the sample also encode this CDR3. The gene calls are TRBV15 and TRBJ1-1; D is perhaps TRBD1 (5 bases). V was trimmed by 0 bases and J by 5 bases, leaving 10 bases between them. Germline CDR1 reads LNHNV; CDR2 reads YYDKDF (reference sequence). This CDR3 has 14 amino acids. The DNA for the CDR3 is TGTGCCACCAGCAGAGACAGGGCTGGGACTGAAGCTTTCTTT. It translates to CATSRDRAGTEAFF.

The CDR3 DNA is TGCAGCCTCCCCCCCGGACAGGGGTTCGGTGGTACGCAGTATTTT. Protein sequence: CSLPPGQGFGGTQYF. This chain connects TRBV29-1 to TRBJ2-3, with TRBD1 identical over 9 bases. The germline V gene has CDR1 SQVTM and CDR2 ANQGSEA. Trimming took 8 bases from V and 8 from J; bases not matched to a gene: 17. CDR3 length: 15 residues.

The rearrangement links TRBV5-4 to TRBJ2-2; D gene ambiguous. CDR1 is SGHNT, CDR2 YYREEE, per germline (reference sequence). V was pared by 0 bases and J by 4 bases, with 7 bases between. The CDR3 spans 14 residues. The CDR3 DNA sequence: TGTGCCAGCAGCTTGGTCGGTAGCACCGGGGAGCTGTTTTTT. This gives the protein CASSLVGSTGELFF.

The gene calls are TRBV5-4 and TRBJ1-1, with a possible D match to TRBD1 (6 bases). Trimming shortened V by 3 bases and J by 1 base, and 10 bases separated the two germline ends. Germline V gives CDR1 SGHNT, CDR2 YYREEE (reference sequence). CDR3 length: 14 residues. The CDR3 loop is CASSSLTGNTEAFF. The CDR3 coding sequence is TGTGCCAGCAGCTCGTTGACAGGGAACACTGAAGCTTTCTTT.

The rearrangement joins TRBV6-7 to TRBJ2-7; no firm D call. TRBV6-7 is assigned to the ORF class and has an uncertain function. V was trimmed by 7 bases and J by 3 bases, leaving 10 bases between them. The CDR3 extends over 12 amino acids. The CDR3 protein is CASTQLLYEQYF. Here the CDR3 DNA reads TGTGCCAGCACCCAACTCCTCTACGAGCAGTACTTC.

DNA of the CDR3: TGTGCCAGCAGCCCCAGGACTAGCGGGGGGTTCACAGATACGCAGTATTTT. Translating gives CASSPRTSGGFTDTQYF. The rearrangement joins TRBV7-9 to TRBJ2-3; TRBD2 agrees at 14 bases. Germline values: CDR1 SEHNR, CDR2 FQNEAQ (reference sequence). The CDR3 is 17 residues long. After removal of 5 bases from V and 2 bases from J, the junction contained 6 bases not matched to a gene.

The J gene is TRBJ1-6, the V gene TRBV5-4; D may be TRBD1 (5 bases). Germline CDR1 is SGHNT and CDR2 is YYREEE (reference sequence). Between the trimmed V and J ends, which lost 3 bases and 0 bases, there was a span of 16 bases. The CDR3 runs 18 residues. CDR3 protein: CASSYSPGLSSYNSPLHF. The DNA for the CDR3 is TGTGCCAGCAGCTATAGTCCAGGGTTAAGCTCCTATAATTCACCCCTCCACTTT.

The sample holds one count of this clone. V usage is TRBV28 and J usage is TRBJ2-7, with 7 bases matching TRBD1. In germline, CDR1 is MDHEN, CDR2 SYDVKM. Trimming cost V 5 bases and J 3 bases; bases outside gene matches: 4. The CDR3 runs to 13 residues. CDR3: CASSVGGGYEQYF. The CDR3 DNA is TGTGCCAGCAGTGTAGGGGGCGGCTACGAGCAGTACTTC.